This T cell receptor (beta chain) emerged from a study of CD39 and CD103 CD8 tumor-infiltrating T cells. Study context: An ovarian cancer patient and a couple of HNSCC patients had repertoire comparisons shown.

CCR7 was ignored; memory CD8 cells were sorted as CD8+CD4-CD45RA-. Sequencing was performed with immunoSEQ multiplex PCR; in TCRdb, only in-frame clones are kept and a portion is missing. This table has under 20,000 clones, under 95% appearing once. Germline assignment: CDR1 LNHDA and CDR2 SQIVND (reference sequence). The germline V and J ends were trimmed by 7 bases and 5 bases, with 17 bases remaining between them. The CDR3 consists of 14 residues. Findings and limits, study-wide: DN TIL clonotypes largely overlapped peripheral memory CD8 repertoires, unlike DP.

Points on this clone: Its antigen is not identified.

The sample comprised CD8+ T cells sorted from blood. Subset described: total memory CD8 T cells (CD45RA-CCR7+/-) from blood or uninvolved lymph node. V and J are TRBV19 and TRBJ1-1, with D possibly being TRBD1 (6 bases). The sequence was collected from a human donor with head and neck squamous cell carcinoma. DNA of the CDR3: TGTGCCAGTACCTACCGAGGGGGGCATACTGAAGCTTTCTTT. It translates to CASTYRGGHTEAFF.